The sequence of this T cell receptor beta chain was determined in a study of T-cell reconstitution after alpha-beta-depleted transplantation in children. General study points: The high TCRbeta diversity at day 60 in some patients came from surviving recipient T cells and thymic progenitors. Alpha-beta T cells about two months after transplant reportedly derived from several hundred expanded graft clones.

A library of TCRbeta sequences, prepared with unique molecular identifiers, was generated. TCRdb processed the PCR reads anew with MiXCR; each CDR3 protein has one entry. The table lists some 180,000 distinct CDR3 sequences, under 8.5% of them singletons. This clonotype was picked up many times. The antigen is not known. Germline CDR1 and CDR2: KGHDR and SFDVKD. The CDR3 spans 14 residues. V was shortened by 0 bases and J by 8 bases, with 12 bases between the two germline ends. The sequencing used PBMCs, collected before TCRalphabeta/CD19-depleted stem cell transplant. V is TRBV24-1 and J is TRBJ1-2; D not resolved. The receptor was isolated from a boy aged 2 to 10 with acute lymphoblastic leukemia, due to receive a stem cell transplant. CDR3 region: CATSDLPGYGGYTF. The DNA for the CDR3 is TGTGCCACCAGTGATTTGCCCGGGTATGGAGGCTACACCTTC.